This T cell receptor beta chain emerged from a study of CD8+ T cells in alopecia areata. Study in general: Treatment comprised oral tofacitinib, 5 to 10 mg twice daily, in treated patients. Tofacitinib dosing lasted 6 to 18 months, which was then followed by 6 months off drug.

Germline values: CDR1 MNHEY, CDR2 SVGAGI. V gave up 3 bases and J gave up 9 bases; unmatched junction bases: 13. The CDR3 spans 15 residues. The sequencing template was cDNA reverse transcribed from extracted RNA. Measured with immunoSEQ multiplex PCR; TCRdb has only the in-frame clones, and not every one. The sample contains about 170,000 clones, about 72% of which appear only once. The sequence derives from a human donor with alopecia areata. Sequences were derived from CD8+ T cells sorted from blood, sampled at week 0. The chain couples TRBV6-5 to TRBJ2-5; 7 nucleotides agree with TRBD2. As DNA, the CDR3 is TGTGCCAGCAGTTATCCCTCAGCGGGGTTCAGGGCCCAGTACTTC. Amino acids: CASSYPSAGFRAQYF.